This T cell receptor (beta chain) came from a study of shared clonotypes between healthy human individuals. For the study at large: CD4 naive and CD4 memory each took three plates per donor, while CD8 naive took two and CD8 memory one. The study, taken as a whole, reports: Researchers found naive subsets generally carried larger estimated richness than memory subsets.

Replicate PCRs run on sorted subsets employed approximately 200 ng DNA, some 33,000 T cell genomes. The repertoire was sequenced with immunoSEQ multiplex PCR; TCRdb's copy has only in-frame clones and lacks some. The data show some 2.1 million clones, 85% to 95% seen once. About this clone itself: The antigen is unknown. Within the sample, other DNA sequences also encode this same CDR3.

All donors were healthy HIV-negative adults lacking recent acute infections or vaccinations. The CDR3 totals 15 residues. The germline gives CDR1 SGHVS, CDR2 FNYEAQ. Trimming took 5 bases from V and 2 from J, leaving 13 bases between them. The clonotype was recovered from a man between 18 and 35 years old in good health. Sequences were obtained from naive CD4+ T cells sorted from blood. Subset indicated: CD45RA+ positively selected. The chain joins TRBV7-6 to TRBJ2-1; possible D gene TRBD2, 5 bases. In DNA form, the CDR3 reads TGTGCCAGCAGCCCCACCTCCGGGGCCTACAATGAGCAGTTCTTC. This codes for CASSPTSGAYNEQFF.